What follows describes a single T cell receptor (beta chain). Its matching antigen is unknown. These data originate in a study of identical twins. V lost 6 bases and J lost 6; bases outside the gene matches: 11. Germline V gene sequence: CDR1 MNHEY, CDR2 SVGEGT. The CDR3 is 15 residues long. Overall study results and limits: Twins shared beta out-of-frame sequences in excess, but this excess was weaker. Partly confounded zero-insertion analyses could result from invariant MAIT and iNKT cells.

A universal primer site arose from template switching, and cDNA bore unique molecular identifiers. Via MiXCR, TCRdb re-called the 5' RACE reads, giving one row per CDR3 protein. This repertoire shows 700,000 or so distinct CDR3 sequences, over 8.5% found once; its top ten account for around 0.98%. These data also featured in a second study, about yellow fever vaccine responses in identical twins. From that report: Twins reportedly mounted vaccine T cell responses that seemed partly convergent, partly personalized.

This sequence was found in a woman in her late teens or twenties in good health. The rearrangement uses TRBV6-2 or TRBV6-3 and TRBJ2-1, with 7 bases that match TRBD2. The specimen was PBMCs. The CDR3 is CASRLAAKRPNEQFF. The CDR3 DNA sequence: TGTGCCAGCAGGCTAGCGGCAAAAAGGCCCAATGAGCAGTTCTTC.